One and the same sample provided the 21 T cell receptor beta chains below, sequenced in a study of cytomegalovirus exposure and HLA in healthy donors. PCR used 60 Vbeta primers and 13 Jbeta primers. TCRdb's copy holds only in-frame clones and misses some; the assay was immunoSEQ multiplex PCR. The sample yields over 100,000 clones, around 78% seen once. The sequenced sample was PBMCs. These receptors were obtained from a female donor in good health and CMV-seropositive.

Only a few counts were recorded for this clone. This chain joins TRBV7-8 and TRBJ1-1, with D hard to call. The CDR3 spans 14 residues. Germline V gene data show CDR1 as SGHVS and CDR2 as FQNEAQ. Trimming left V 1 base short and J 7 bases short, with 13 bases between. CDR3 sequence: CASSLVIGGGEAFF. The DNA of the CDR3 is TGTGCCAGCAGCTTAGTAATCGGTGGCGGTGAAGCTTTCTTT.

The chain recombines TRBV2 with TRBJ1-5, with D perhaps TRBD1 (6 bases). V shed 8 bases and J shed 2 bases, with 7 bases lying between them. CDR1 and CDR2 from the germline V gene are SNHLY and FYNNEI. The CDR3 is made up of 12 amino acids. The CDR3 coding sequence is TGTGCCAGCCAGGGGCGCAATCAGCCCCAGCATTTT. Residues: CASQGRNQPQHF.

This clone was recorded once. J is TRBJ2-2 and V is TRBV7-3, with 7 bases identical to TRBD2. V shed 4 bases, J shed 1 base, and the junction held 6 bases outside the gene matches. The length of the CDR3 is 16 residues. Germline CDR1 reads SGHTA; CDR2 reads FQGTGA. The CDR3 sequence: CASSYGASGNTGELFF. Written as DNA, the CDR3 is TGTGCCAGCAGCTACGGGGCTAGCGGGAACACCGGGGAGCTGTTTTTT.

V and J are TRBV28 and TRBJ1-4, with 8 bases identical to TRBD1. Trimming removed 5 bases from V and 7 bases from J; junction bases left unmatched: 9. The V gene's germline CDR1 is MDHEN and CDR2 SYDVKM. The CDR3 loop spans 15 amino acids. As DNA, the CDR3 is TGTGCCAGCAGTCCGGACAGGGAGGATAGTGAAAAACTGTTTTTT. This translates into CASSPDREDSEKLFF.

The genes are TRBV5-1 and TRBJ2-7; 8 nucleotides align to TRBD2. Germline V gene data show CDR1 as SGHRS and CDR2 as YFSETQ. The CDR3 sequence is 15 residues long. Trimming took 1 base from V and 2 from J; bases not matched to a gene: 5. The CDR3 sequence is CASSLTAGGPYEQYF. The CDR3 DNA follows: TGCGCCAGCAGCTTGACGGCGGGAGGACCCTACGAGCAGTACTTC.

The chain recombines TRBV5-1 with TRBJ2-1, with D hard to call. V lost 4 bases to trimming and J lost 0 bases, with 11 bases between them. The germline V gene has CDR1 SGHRS and CDR2 YFSETQ. CDR3 length: 15 amino acids. The CDR3 protein is CASSPDWSSYNEQFF. The CDR3 nucleotides read TGCGCCAGCAGCCCCGACTGGAGCTCCTACAATGAGCAGTTCTTC.

The CDR3 reads CASRVESSYNEQFF. DNA for the CDR3: TGTGCCAGCAGGGTTGAGAGCTCCTACAATGAGCAGTTCTTC. This chain connects TRBV28 to TRBJ2-1, with D unresolved. V lost 6 bases, J lost 0 bases, and 9 bases lay in between. Germline V gene lookup returns CDR1 MDHEN and CDR2 SYDVKM. This CDR3 is 14 amino acids long.

Only one count was recorded for this clone. V gene TRBV6-4 combines with J gene TRBJ1-1; TRBD1 matches 7 bases. This CDR3 is 15 amino acids long. From germline, CDR1 is MRHNA and CDR2 SNTAGT. V lost 5 bases to trimming and J lost 7 bases; unmatched junction nucleotides: 13. The CDR3 DNA reads TGTGCCAGCAGTTACTACCCCGGTAGGGACAGTGAAGCTTTCTTT. It codes for CASSYYPGRDSEAFF.

The rearrangement joins TRBV27 to TRBJ1-2; 7 bases fit TRBD1. Unmatched junction bases numbered 5, after V lost 3 bases and J lost 4 bases. Germline CDR1 reads MNHEY; CDR2 reads SMNVEV (reference sequence). CDR3 size: 14 residues. CDR3 sequence reads: CASSLDRKVYGYTF. In DNA form, the CDR3 reads TGTGCCAGCAGTTTGGACAGGAAGGTCTATGGCTACACCTTC.

This clone was found a few times. CDR3 region: CASSSDGRPYEQYF. The CDR3 region has the DNA TGCGCCAGCAGCTCAGATGGGAGGCCCTACGAGCAGTACTTC. The chain joins TRBV5-1 to TRBJ2-7; D perhaps matches TRBD2 (6 bases). CDR1 and CDR2 from the germline V gene are SGHRS and YFSETQ. V was clipped by 3 bases and J by 2 bases, with 12 bases between them. The CDR3 extends over 14 amino acids.

Note on this clone: Compared with germline, one end of the junction differs, possibly owing to a read error. The chain carries TRBV25-1 and TRBJ1-2; no firm D call. The CDR3 is 13 residues long. Per germline, CDR1 MGHDK and CDR2 SYGVNS. This CDR3 reads CASSEWRNYGYPF. CDR3 DNA: TGTGCCAGCAGTGAATGGAGGAACTATGGCTACCCCTTC.

In this sample, this clone turned up a few times. The chain joins TRBV19 to TRBJ2-3; D is unresolved. CDR3 length: 11 amino acids. Trimming removed 6 bases from V and 4 bases from J, with 5 bases in between. Per the germline V gene, CDR1 is LNHDA and CDR2 is SQIVND (reference sequence). The DNA for the CDR3 is TGTGCCAGTAGCTCGGCAGATACGCAGTATTTT. Its protein product is CASSSADTQYF.

This clone appeared a few times. The genes are TRBV6-6 and TRBJ1-3; the D gene is possibly TRBD1 (5 bases). Germline V gene data show CDR1 as MNHNY and CDR2 as SVGAGI (reference sequence). This CDR3 spans 16 amino acids. V lost 4 bases and J lost 0, with 13 bases in between. CDR3 DNA: TGTGCCAGCAGTTCGCCAGGGATTAGCTCTGGAAACACCATATATTTT. This translates into CASSSPGISSGNTIYF.

J is TRBJ2-7 and V is TRBV18, with a weak D call TRBD1 (6 bases). The CDR3 is made up of 15 amino acids. V was trimmed by 4 bases and J by 6 bases, leaving 19 bases between them. The V gene's germline CDR1 is KGHSH and CDR2 LQKENI. Here the CDR3 reads CASSLPGRGSGEQYF. The DNA of the CDR3 is TGTGCCAGCTCACTTCCGGGCAGGGGCTCGGGCGAGCAGTACTTC.

The V gene is TRBV10-3, the J gene TRBJ1-2; D gene uncertain. The germline V gene has CDR1 ENHRY and CDR2 SYGVKD. V was shortened by 7 bases and J by 8 bases, with 17 bases between the two germline ends. The CDR3 is 13 amino acids. CDR3 bases: TGTGCCATCACTCGAGGGCCATCTAGCGGCTACACCTTC. Amino acid sequence: CAITRGPSSGYTF.

The chain couples TRBV7-6 to TRBJ1-5, with D possibly being TRBD1 (5 bases). Per the germline V gene, CDR1 is SGHVS and CDR2 is FNYEAQ. CDR3 length equals 18 residues. The V and J ends lost 5 bases and 0 bases respectively, with 20 bases between them. CDR3 nucleotide sequence: TGTGCCAGCAGCCCGGGACCGCCGGGGGGATATAGCAATCAGCCCCAGCATTTT. Protein sequence: CASSPGPPGGYSNQPQHF.

This chain uses TRBV4-1 with TRBJ2-7, with TRBD2 matching 11 bases. V was clipped by 4 bases and J by 1 base; unmatched bases: 12. CDR1 is MGHRA and CDR2 is YSYEKL in the germline V gene. The CDR3 runs to 18 residues. The CDR3 DNA reads TGCGCCAGCAGCCGCCTACTAGCGGGGGCCGGGATATCCTACGAGCAGTACTTC. It translates to CASSRLLAGAGISYEQYF.

Regarding this clone: Germline and junction disagree at one end, which may indicate a read error. The chain links TRBV7-9 to TRBJ2-7; 14 positions match TRBD2. The germline gives CDR1 SEHNR, CDR2 FQNEAQ (reference sequence). The CDR3 is 17 amino acids. The chain's CDR3 is CSSSPDPGTSGGHEQYF. The CDR3 nucleotides read TGTTCCAGCAGCCCAGACCCCGGGACTAGCGGGGGCCATGAGCAGTACTTC.

The chain carries TRBV28 and TRBJ2-7; tentatively, D is TRBD2 (5 bases). The CDR3 runs to 12 residues. V lost 6 bases to trimming and J lost 3 bases, with 9 bases between them. Per the germline V gene, CDR1 is MDHEN and CDR2 is SYDVKM. CDR3 sequence reads: CASSRGIYEQYF. The CDR3 bases are TGTGCCAGCAGCCGAGGGATCTACGAGCAGTACTTC.

The chain has TRBV19 and TRBJ2-7, with 8 positions matching TRBD1. Germline CDR1 LNHDA, CDR2 SQIVND (reference sequence). The length of the CDR3 is 13 residues. Germline trimming cut 4 bases from V and 3 bases from J; bases unmatched to any gene: 2. CDR3 in amino acids: CASSNGQGYEQYF. In nucleotides, the CDR3 is TGTGCCAGTAGTAATGGACAGGGCTACGAGCAGTACTTC. Drawing the rest from reference TRBV19 and TRBJ2-7, the complete variable domain is DGGITQSPKYLFRKEGQNVTLSCEQNLNHDAMYWYRQDPGQGLRLIYYSQIVNDFQKGDIAEGYSVSREKKESFPLTVTSAQKNPTAFYLCASSNGQGYEQYFGPGTRLTVT.

The genes are TRBV28 and TRBJ2-4; TRBD1 might be the D (7 bases). The V and J ends lost 6 bases and 3 bases respectively, with 15 bases between them. Germline-derived CDR1 and CDR2 are MDHEN and SYDVKM. The length of the CDR3 is 15 residues. The CDR3 DNA follows: TGTGCCAGCAGCCGACAGGGACTGGGCAAAAACATTCAGTACTTC. This sequence encodes CASSRQGLGKNIQYF.